The T cell receptor (beta chain) described here comes from a study of shared clonotypes between healthy human individuals. Across the study: Participating donors consisted of a couple of women and a few men aged 18 to 49.

The assay was immunoSEQ multiplex PCR, and TCRdb's table has in-frame clones only and misses some. The table records some 2 million clones, about 95% of them present only once. V lost 4 bases and J 7 bases, leaving 13 bases between the germline ends. The CDR3 is 13 residues long. Per germline, CDR1 SNHLY and CDR2 FYNNEI. Naive CD8 cells comprised CD45RO-negative, CCR7-positively selected cells, excluding terminally differentiated effector memory CD45RA+ cells. Sequenced input: naive CD8+ T cells sorted from blood. The chain employs TRBV2 and TRBJ1-2; D unresolved. The source is a young man in good health. The chain's CDR3 is CASSVAIVGGYTF. In DNA, the CDR3 is TGTGCCAGCAGTGTTGCTATAGTCGGTGGCTACACCTTC. The full variable domain, completed using reference TRBV2 and TRBJ1-2, is EPEVTQTPSHQVTQMGQEVILRCVPISNHLYFYWYRQILGQKVEFLVSFYNNEISEKSEIFDDQFSVERPDGSNFTLKIRSTKLEDSAMYFCASSVAIVGGYTFGSGTRLTVV.